The 25 T cell receptor beta chains reported below all come from one sample, sequenced in a study of regulatory T cells in long-lasting Graves disease. Time point specified: newly diagnosed GD, antithyroid drugs for less than 3 months. Researchers made the TCR library from RNA that was extracted from PBMCs. Sequencing libraries for TCR beta were prepared with iRepertoire HTBI primers and Arm-PCR of CDR3 regions. One entry per CDR3 protein, called by TCRdb with MiXCR from the multiplex PCR reads. The sample shows roughly 350,000 distinct CDR3 sequences, 15% to 20% of them seen only once. This sample also belongs to another study, concerning T cells in Graves' hyperthyroidism and ophthalmopathy.

The sequenced sample was peripheral blood mononuclear cells (PBMCs), obtained at new diagnosis, from a patient treated with antithyroid drugs. Every receptor here comes from a woman aged 18-30 years with Graves disease.

This clonotype has more than one count but fewer than ten. J is TRBJ1-1 and V is TRBV9, with D unclear. Trimming stripped 7 bases from V and 1 base from J, with 11 bases between. The CDR3 sequence is 13 residues long. Germline lookup yields CDR1 SGDLS and CDR2 YYNGEE. The CDR3 sequence is CASGRDTNTEAFF. The CDR3 DNA is TGTGCCAGCGGGCGGGATACGAACACTGAAGCTTTCTTT.

This clonotype was recorded many times. J is TRBJ2-1 and V is TRBV11-2; D not resolved. V was cut by 4 bases and J by 4 bases, with 5 bases left in between. The CDR3 has 12 amino acids. Germline assignment: CDR1 SGHAT and CDR2 FQNNGV. The CDR3 region has the DNA TGTGCCAGCAGCTCGGAATACAATGAGCAGTTCTTC. The encoded protein is CASSSEYNEQFF.

This clonotype has at least ten counts. This rearrangement joins TRBV5-1 to TRBJ2-2, with D perhaps TRBD1 (5 bases). V was shortened by 1 base and J by 5 bases, with 12 bases between the two germline ends. Per the germline V gene, CDR1 is SGHRS and CDR2 is YFSETQ. The CDR3 is 15 residues long. The CDR3 sequence is CASSLRQSYTGELFF. The CDR3 region has the DNA TGCGCCAGCAGCTTGAGACAGTCGTATACCGGGGAGCTGTTTTTT.

This clonotype appeared a few times. The rearrangement uses TRBV6-1 and TRBJ2-7; 8 positions agree with TRBD1. Germline CDR1 reads MNHNS; CDR2 reads SASEGT. V was pared by 7 bases and J by 2 bases, with 10 bases of the junction left unmatched. The CDR3 has 15 residues. CDR3 DNA: TGTGCCAGCAATAACGGGGACAGGCCGACCTACGAGCAGTACTTC. Protein sequence: CASNNGDRPTYEQYF.

This clonotype was recorded many times. CDR3 nucleotide sequence: TGTGCCAGCAGTTTATTACCCCCGGGGGGCTCCTACGAGCAGTACTTC. Protein product: CASSLLPPGGSYEQYF. This chain uses TRBV27 with TRBJ2-7; 7 positions agree with TRBD2. V trimming: 1 base; J trimming: 0 bases; junction bases outside the gene matches: 6. Looked up from germline, CDR1 is MNHEY and CDR2 is SMNVEV (reference sequence). CDR3 length equals 16 residues.

This clonotype appeared many times. The rearrangement uses TRBV29-1 and TRBJ1-1; TRBD1 is a possible D gene (5 bases). Germline V gives CDR1 SQVTM, CDR2 ANQGSEA. This CDR3 region has 13 residues. The V end lost 6 bases, the J end lost 0 bases, and 11 bases lay between the germline ends. CDR3 amino acids: CSVDDSLNTEAFF. The CDR3 DNA follows: TGCAGCGTGGACGACAGCCTGAACACTGAAGCTTTCTTT.

This clonotype was observed a handful of times. This chain links TRBV9 with TRBJ1-2; 9 bases match TRBD1. This CDR3 region has 14 residues. The germline V gene has CDR1 SGDLS and CDR2 YYNGEE. Trimming at V came to 4 bases and at J to 4 bases, leaving 5 bases not matched to a gene. The CDR3 spells CASSRDREIYGYTF. CDR3 nucleotides: TGTGCCAGCAGCCGGGACAGGGAGATCTATGGCTACACCTTC.

This clonotype was seen many times. This chain joins TRBV5-1 and TRBJ2-5; a weak D match, TRBD2 (5 bases). The CDR3 consists of 18 residues. Germline CDR1 SGHRS, CDR2 YFSETQ. Trimming pared 1 base from V and 2 bases from J, leaving 21 bases between. CDR3 amino acids: CASSLMGSAVLNQETQYF. For the CDR3, the DNA is TGCGCCAGCAGCTTGATGGGGAGCGCGGTCCTAAATCAAGAGACCCAGTACTTC.

The V call is TRBV29-1, the J call TRBJ1-1, with D possibly TRBD1 on 6 matching bases. The germline V gene has CDR1 SQVTM and CDR2 ANQGSEA. This CDR3 is built from 15 residues. The V and J ends lost 7 bases and 8 bases respectively, with 26 bases between them. CDR3 amino acids: CSATQGENIPREAFF. CDR3 bases: TGCAGCGCAACACAGGGAGAAAATATACCCCGAGAAGCTTTCTTT.

This clonotype was seen at least ten times. V usage is TRBV18 and J usage is TRBJ2-7; D assignment may be TRBD1 or TRBD2 (5 bases each). This CDR3 has 14 amino acids. Germline CDR1 reads KGHSH; CDR2 reads LQKENI. V gave up 3 bases and J gave up 2 bases, with 11 bases separating them. The DNA of the CDR3 is TGTGCCAGCTCACCCGGGGCCGCGACCTACGAGCAGTACTTC. Translated, it gives CASSPGAATYEQYF.

This clonotype has a count of ten or more. An end of the junction differs from the germline gene, which may be a read error. The chain is built from TRBV3-1 and TRBJ2-5; D not certain. This CDR3 contains 15 residues. Germline CDR1 LGHDT, CDR2 YNNKEL (reference sequence). Here the CDR3 DNA reads TGTGCCAGCAGCCAAGGGGTCGGACCGCAAGGGACCCAGTACTTC. Encoded protein: CASSQGVGPQGTQYF.

Note on this clonotype: A read error is possible here, since a much larger clone lies one base away. The chain has TRBV9 and TRBJ2-1; the match to TRBD2 covers 9 bases. The CDR3 is made up of 14 amino acids. V was pared by 7 bases and J by 0 bases, with 2 bases of the junction left unmatched. Germline V gives CDR1 SGDLS, CDR2 YYNGEE. The CDR3 DNA sequence: TGTGCCAGCGATAGCGGGAGCTCCTACAATGAGCAGTTCTTC. This codes for CASDSGSSYNEQFF.

This clonotype was observed at least ten times. The chain is built from TRBV14 and TRBJ2-7; D remains unclear. In germline, CDR1 is SGHDN, CDR2 FVKESK. Trimming left V 0 bases short and J 2 bases short, with 8 bases between. This CDR3 is 14 amino acids long. The CDR3 sequence is CASSQEMAAYEQYF. The DNA of the CDR3 is TGTGCCAGCAGCCAAGAGATGGCAGCCTACGAGCAGTACTTC.

Details on this clonotype: This may stem from a read error, because a much larger clone lies one nucleotide away. The V gene is TRBV18, the J gene TRBJ1-5; D is uncertain. The length of the CDR3 is 14 residues. CDR1 is KGHSH and CDR2 is LQKENI in the germline V gene. The CDR3, as DNA: TGTGCCAGCTCAGCACTACCAGTCAATCAGCCCCGGCATTTT. It is translated as CASSALPVNQPRHF.

This clonotype was detected many times. J is TRBJ1-2 and V is TRBV2, with D unclear. Per the germline V gene, CDR1 is SNHLY and CDR2 is FYNNEI. Trimming took 1 base from V and 2 from J, leaving 11 bases between them. There are 15 residues in the CDR3. CDR3 coding DNA: TGTGCCAGCAGTGAAGGGCAACTCAACAACTATGGCTACACCTTC. Its translation is CASSEGQLNNYGYTF.

There are a few counts of this clonotype. The chain joins TRBV7-9 to TRBJ2-6; 8 bases map to TRBD2. Germline-derived CDR1 and CDR2 are SEHNR and FQNEAQ (reference sequence). V dropped 4 bases and J dropped 2; count of bases not matched to a gene: 7. CDR3 length: 17 residues. The CDR3: CASSSPSGGAGANVLTF. The DNA of the CDR3 is TGTGCCAGCAGCTCCCCGTCGGGGGGGGCTGGGGCCAACGTCCTGACTTTC.

This chain uses TRBV9 with TRBJ2-3; D possibly corresponds to TRBD2 (6 bases). Germline values: CDR1 SGDLS, CDR2 YYNGEE. The CDR3 has 16 amino acids. The V end lost 1 base, the J end lost 2 bases, and 14 bases lay between the germline ends. CDR3 sequence reads: CASSVIDGRFTDTQYF. DNA for the CDR3: TGTGCCAGCAGCGTAATAGACGGGAGATTCACAGATACGCAGTATTTT.

Note on this clonotype: A much larger clone lies a single base off, so this may be a read error. The gene calls are TRBV6-1 and TRBJ2-1; possibly TRBD1 for D (6 bases). The germline CDR1 and CDR2 sequences are MNHNS and SASEGT. The ends were cut back, 6 bases at V and 6 bases at J, with 15 bases in the middle. This CDR3 has 14 residues. In nucleotides, the CDR3 is TGTGCCAGCAGCAGGGGCACCGAAGGCAATGAGCAGTTCTTC. Protein product: CASSRGTEGNEQFF.

In this sample, this clonotype turned up many times. CDR3 amino acids: CSARVAPGTSGRDEQYF. The CDR3 DNA reads TGCAGTGCTAGGGTAGCTCCCGGGACTAGCGGGAGGGACGAGCAGTACTTC. V gene TRBV20-1 combines with J gene TRBJ2-7, with 16 bases that match TRBD2. This CDR3 spans 17 amino acids. Germline V CDR1 and CDR2: DFQATT, SNEGSKA (reference sequence). The V gene end was trimmed by 3 bases and the J gene end by 5 bases; junction bases not matched to a gene: 10.

This clonotype showed up many times. J is TRBJ2-5 and V is TRBV18, with TRBD1 identical over 7 bases. The CDR3 is 14 amino acids. From germline, CDR1 is KGHSH and CDR2 LQKENI. V trimming: 3 bases; J trimming: 2 bases; junction bases outside the gene matches: 3. CDR3 nucleotide sequence: TGTGCCAGCTCACCGGGACAGTCACAAGAGACCCAGTACTTC. It specifies CASSPGQSQETQYF.

This clonotype showed up many times. J is TRBJ1-1 and V is TRBV6-1, with D unresolved. The CDR3 has 13 residues. The ends were cut back, 4 bases at V and 0 bases at J, with 6 bases in the middle. Germline lookup yields CDR1 MNHNS and CDR2 SASEGT. The CDR3 coding sequence is TGTGCCAGCAGTGTTTCGGTGAACACTGAAGCTTTCTTT. This sequence encodes CASSVSVNTEAFF.

The chain couples TRBV25-1 to TRBJ1-1; 7 bases agree with TRBD1. The J segment lost 7 bases and the V segment lost 7 bases, leaving 9 bases of the junction unmatched. CDR1 and CDR2 from the germline V gene are MGHDK and SYGVNS. The CDR3 is 13 amino acids. CDR3 loop: CASTGGSLSEAFF. The DNA of the CDR3 is TGTGCCAGCACAGGGGGGTCGTTGAGTGAAGCTTTCTTT.

The table lists this clonotype with a few counts. The V and J genes are TRBV30 and TRBJ2-6, with 9 bases that match TRBD1. The CDR3 loop spans 16 amino acids. The germline V gene has CDR1 GTSNPN and CDR2 SVGIG (reference sequence). V trimming: 2 bases; J trimming: 0 bases; junction bases outside the gene matches: 2. CDR3 nucleotide sequence: TGTGCCTGGAGTCTGGGACAGGGCTCTGGGGCCAACGTCCTGACTTTC. Protein sequence: CAWSLGQGSGANVLTF.

The sample holds many counts of this clonotype. This chain links TRBV2 with TRBJ2-7; D remains unclear. CDR3 length equals 10 residues. CDR1 and CDR2 (germline): SNHLY, FYNNEI. V was pared by 3 bases and J by 5 bases, with 2 bases between. The CDR3 is CASSEDEQYF. The CDR3 nucleotides read TGTGCCAGCAGTGAGGACGAGCAGTACTTC.

The chain combines TRBV7-6 with TRBJ2-5; D not resolved. The CDR3 loop spans 17 amino acids. Trimming removed 3 bases at V and 1 base at J, with 18 bases between. CDR1 and CDR2 from the germline V gene are SGHVS and FNYEAQ. The CDR3 nucleotides are TGTGCCAGCAGCTTGATCCCGAAGGGCCGGTCCCAAGAGACCCAGTACTTC. Residues: CASSLIPKGRSQETQYF. The variable domain in full, with the rest retrieved from reference TRBV7-6 and TRBJ2-5, is GAGVSQSPRYKVTKRGQDVALRCDPISGHVSLYWYRQALGQGPEFLTYFNYEAQQDKSGLPNDRFSAERPEGSISTLTIQRTEQRDSAMYRCASSLIPKGRSQETQYFGPGTRLLVL.